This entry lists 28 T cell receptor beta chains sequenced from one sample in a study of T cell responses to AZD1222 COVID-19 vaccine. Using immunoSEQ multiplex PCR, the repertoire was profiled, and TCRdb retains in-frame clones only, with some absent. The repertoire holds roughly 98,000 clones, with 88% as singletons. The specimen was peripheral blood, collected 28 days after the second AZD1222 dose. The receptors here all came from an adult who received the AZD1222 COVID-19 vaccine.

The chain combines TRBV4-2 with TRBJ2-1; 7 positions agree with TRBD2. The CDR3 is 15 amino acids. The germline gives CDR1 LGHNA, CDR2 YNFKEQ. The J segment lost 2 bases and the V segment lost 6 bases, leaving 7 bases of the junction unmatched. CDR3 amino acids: CASRESGLPYNEQFF. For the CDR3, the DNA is TGTGCCAGCAGAGAGTCGGGACTACCCTACAATGAGCAGTTCTTC.

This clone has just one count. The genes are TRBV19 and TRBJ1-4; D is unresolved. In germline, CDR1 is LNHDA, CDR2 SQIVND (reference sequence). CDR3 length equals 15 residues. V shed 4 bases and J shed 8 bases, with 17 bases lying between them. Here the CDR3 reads CASSKSGPTSEKLFF. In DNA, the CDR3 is TGTGCCAGTAGTAAATCCGGGCCGACATCCGAAAAACTGTTTTTT. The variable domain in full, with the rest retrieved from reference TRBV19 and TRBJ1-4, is DGGITQSPKYLFRKEGQNVTLSCEQNLNHDAMYWYRQDPGQGLRLIYYSQIVNDFQKGDIAEGYSVSREKKESFPLTVTSAQKNPTAFYLCASSKSGPTSEKLFFGSGTQLSVL.

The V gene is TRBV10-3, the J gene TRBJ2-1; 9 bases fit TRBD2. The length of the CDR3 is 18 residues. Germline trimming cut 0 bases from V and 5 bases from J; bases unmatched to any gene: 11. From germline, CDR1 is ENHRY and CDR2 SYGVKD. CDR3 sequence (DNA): TGTGCCATCAGTGAGTCGTCGTTGGCGGGAGGGGTGGACAATGAGCAGTTCTTC. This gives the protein CAISESSLAGGVDNEQFF.

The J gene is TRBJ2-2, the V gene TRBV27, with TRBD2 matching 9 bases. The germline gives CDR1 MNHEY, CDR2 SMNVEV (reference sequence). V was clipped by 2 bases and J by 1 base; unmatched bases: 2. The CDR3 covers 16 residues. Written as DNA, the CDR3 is TGTGCCAGCAGTTTACTTAGCGGGAGGAACACCGGGGAGCTGTTTTTT. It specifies CASSLLSGRNTGELFF.

This CDR3 reads CASSHAWVAFF. CDR3 DNA: TGTGCCAGCAGCCACGCGTGGGTAGCTTTCTTT. The chain joins TRBV14 to TRBJ1-1; D is ambiguous. CDR1 is SGHDN, CDR2 FVKESK, per germline. The CDR3 has 11 residues. V gave up 3 bases and J gave up 10 bases, with 9 bases separating them.

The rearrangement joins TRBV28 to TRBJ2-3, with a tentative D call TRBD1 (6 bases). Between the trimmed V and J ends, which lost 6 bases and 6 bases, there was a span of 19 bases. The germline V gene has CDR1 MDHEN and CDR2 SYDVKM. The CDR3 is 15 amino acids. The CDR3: CASRHRAPQSDTQYF. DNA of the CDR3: TGTGCCAGCAGGCACAGGGCGCCCCAGTCGGATACGCAGTATTTT.

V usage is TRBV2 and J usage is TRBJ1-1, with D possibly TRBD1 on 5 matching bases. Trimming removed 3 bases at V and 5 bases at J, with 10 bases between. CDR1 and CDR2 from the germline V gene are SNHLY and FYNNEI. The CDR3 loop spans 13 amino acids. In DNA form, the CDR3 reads TGTGCCAGCAGTGACAGGGCGATAACTGAAGCTTTCTTT. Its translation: CASSDRAITEAFF. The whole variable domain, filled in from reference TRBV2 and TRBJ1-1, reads EPEVTQTPSHQVTQMGQEVILRCVPISNHLYFYWYRQILGQKVEFLVSFYNNEISEKSEIFDDQFSVERPDGSNFTLKIRSTKLEDSAMYFCASSDRAITEAFFGQGTRLTVV.

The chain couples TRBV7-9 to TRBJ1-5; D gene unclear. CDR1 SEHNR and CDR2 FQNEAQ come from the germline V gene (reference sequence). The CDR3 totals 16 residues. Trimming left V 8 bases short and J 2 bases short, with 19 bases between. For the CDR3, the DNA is TGTGCCAGCTCATTGAGTTTGCCGGCGGGCAATCAGCCCCAGCATTTT. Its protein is CASSLSLPAGNQPQHF.

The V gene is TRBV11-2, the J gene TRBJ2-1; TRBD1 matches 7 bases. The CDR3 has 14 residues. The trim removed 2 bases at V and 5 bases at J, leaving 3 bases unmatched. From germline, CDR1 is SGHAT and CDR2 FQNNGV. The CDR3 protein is CASSLQGVHNEQFF. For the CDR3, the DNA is TGTGCCAGCAGCTTACAGGGGGTACACAATGAGCAGTTCTTC.

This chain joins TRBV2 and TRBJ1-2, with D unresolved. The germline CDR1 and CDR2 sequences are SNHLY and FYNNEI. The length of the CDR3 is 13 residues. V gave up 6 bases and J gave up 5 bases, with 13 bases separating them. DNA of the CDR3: TGTGCCAGCAGGGGATTGTGGGGATATGGCTACACCTTC. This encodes CASRGLWGYGYTF.

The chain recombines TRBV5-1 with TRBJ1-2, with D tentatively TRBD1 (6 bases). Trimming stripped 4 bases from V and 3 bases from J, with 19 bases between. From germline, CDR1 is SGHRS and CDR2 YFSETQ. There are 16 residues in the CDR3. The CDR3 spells CASSGQGTVGDYGYTF. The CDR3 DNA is TGCGCCAGCAGCGGGCAGGGGACGGTAGGAGACTATGGCTACACCTTC.

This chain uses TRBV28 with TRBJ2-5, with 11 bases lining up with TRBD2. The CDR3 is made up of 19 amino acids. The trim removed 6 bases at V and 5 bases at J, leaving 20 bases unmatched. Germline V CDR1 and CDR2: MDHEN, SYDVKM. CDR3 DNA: TGTGCCAGCAGCCATGAACTAGCGGGAGTACCTTCAACGGAGGAGACCCAGTACTTC. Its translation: CASSHELAGVPSTEETQYF.

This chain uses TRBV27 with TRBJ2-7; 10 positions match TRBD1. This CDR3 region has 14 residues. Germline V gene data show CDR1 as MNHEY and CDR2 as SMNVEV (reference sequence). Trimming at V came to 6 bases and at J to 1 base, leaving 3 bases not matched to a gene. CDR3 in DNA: TGTGCCAGCAGATGGACAGGGGGATCCTACGAGCAGTACTTC. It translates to CASRWTGGSYEQYF.

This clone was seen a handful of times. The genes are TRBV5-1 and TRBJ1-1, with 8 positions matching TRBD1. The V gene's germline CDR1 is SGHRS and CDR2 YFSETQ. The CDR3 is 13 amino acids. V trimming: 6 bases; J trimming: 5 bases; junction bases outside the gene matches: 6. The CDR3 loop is CASTTQGDTEAFF. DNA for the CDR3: TGCGCCAGCACCACACAGGGGGATACTGAAGCTTTCTTT.

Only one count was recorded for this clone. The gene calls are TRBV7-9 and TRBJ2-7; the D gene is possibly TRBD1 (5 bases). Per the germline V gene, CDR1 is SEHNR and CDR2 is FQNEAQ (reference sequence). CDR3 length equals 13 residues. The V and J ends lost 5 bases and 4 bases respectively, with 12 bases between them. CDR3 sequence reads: CASSLRRQYEQYF. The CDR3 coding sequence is TGTGCCAGCAGCCTCCGGCGACAGTACGAGCAGTACTTC.

This CDR3 reads CASSLPGNYGYTF. DNA of the CDR3: TGTGCCAGCAGTTTACCGGGGAACTATGGCTACACCTTC. This rearrangement joins TRBV28 to TRBJ1-2; D not certain. In germline, CDR1 is MDHEN, CDR2 SYDVKM. The CDR3 is 13 residues long. Deletions cut 2 bases from V and 2 bases from J, with 6 bases between.

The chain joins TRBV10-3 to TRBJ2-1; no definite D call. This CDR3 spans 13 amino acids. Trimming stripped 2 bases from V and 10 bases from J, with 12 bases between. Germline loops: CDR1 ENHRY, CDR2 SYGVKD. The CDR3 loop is CAISEGLPPEQFF. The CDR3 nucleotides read TGTGCCATCAGTGAGGGCCTACCCCCAGAGCAGTTCTTC.

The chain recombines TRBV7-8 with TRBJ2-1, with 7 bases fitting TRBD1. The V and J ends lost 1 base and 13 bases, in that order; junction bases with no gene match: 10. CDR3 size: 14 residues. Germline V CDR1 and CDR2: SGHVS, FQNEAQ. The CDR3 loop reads CASSLVRDSSNQFF. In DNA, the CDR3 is TGTGCCAGCAGCTTAGTCCGGGACAGTTCGAATCAGTTCTTC.

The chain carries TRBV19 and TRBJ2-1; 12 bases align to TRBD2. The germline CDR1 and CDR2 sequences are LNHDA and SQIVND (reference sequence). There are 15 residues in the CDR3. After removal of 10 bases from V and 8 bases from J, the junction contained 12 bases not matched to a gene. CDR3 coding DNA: TGTGCCACCCAGACTAGCGGGAGTCGGGGCTATGAGCAGTTCTTC. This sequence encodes CATQTSGSRGYEQFF.

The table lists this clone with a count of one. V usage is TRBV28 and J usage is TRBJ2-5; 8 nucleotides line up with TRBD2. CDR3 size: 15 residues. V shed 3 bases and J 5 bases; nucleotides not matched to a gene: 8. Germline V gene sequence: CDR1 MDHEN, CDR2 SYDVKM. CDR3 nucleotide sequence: TGTGCCAGCAGTTTTCCAGCGGGAGATGGGGAGACCCAGTACTTC. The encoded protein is CASSFPAGDGETQYF. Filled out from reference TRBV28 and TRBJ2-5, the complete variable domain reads DVKVTQSSRYLVKRTGEKVFLECVQDMDHENMFWYRQDPGLGLRLIYFSYDVKMKEKGDIPEGYSVSREKKERFSLILESASTNQTSMYLCASSFPAGDGETQYFGPGTRLLVL.

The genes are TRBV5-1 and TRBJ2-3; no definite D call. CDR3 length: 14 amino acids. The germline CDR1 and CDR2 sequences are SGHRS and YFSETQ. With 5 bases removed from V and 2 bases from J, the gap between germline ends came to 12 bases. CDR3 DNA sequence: TGCGCCAGCAGGGAAGGAAGAGACACAGATACGCAGTATTTT. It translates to CASREGRDTDTQYF.

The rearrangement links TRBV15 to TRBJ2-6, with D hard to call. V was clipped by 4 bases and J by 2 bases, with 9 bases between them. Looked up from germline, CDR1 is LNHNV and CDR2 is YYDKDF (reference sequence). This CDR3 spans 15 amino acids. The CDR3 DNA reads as TGTGCCACCAGCACCACCCCCGCTGGGGCCAACGTCCTGACTTTC. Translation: CATSTTPAGANVLTF. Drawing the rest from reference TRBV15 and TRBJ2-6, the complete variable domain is DAMVIQNPRYQVTQFGKPVTLSCSQTLNHNVMYWYQQKSSQAPKLLFHYYDKDFNNEADTPDNFQSRRPNTSFCFLDIRSPGLGDTAMYLCATSTTPAGANVLTFGAGSRLTVL.

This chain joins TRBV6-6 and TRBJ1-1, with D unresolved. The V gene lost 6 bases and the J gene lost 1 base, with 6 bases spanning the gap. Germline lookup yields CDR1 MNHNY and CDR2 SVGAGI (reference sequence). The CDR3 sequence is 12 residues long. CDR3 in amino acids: CASRRQNTEAFF. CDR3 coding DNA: TGTGCCAGCAGGCGACAGAACACTGAAGCTTTCTTT.

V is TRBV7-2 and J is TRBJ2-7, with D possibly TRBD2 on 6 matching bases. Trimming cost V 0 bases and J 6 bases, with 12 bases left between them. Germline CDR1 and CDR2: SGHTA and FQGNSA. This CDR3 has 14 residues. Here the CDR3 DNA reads TGTGCCAGCAGCTTAGCGGGGGGAGTGAGCGAGCAGTACTTC. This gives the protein CASSLAGGVSEQYF.

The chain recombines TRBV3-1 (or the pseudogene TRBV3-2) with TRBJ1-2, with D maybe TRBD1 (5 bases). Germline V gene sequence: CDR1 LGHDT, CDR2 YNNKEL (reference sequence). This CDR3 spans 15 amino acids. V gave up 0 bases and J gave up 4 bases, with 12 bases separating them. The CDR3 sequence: CASSQDRREVYGYTF. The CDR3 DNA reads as TGTGCCAGCAGCCAAGATCGCAGGGAGGTCTATGGCTACACCTTC.

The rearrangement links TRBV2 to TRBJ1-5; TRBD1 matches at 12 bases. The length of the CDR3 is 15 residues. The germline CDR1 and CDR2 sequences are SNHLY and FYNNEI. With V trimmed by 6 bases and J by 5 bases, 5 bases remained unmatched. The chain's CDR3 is CASRGQGATDQPQHF. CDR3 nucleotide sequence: TGTGCCAGCAGGGGACAGGGGGCGACTGATCAGCCCCAGCATTTT.

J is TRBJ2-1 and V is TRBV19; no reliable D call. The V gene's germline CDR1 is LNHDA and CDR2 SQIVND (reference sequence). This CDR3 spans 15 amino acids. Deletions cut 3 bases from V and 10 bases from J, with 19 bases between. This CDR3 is CASSIFEHTQEEQFF. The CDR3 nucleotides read TGTGCCAGTAGTATCTTCGAACACACGCAGGAGGAGCAGTTCTTC.

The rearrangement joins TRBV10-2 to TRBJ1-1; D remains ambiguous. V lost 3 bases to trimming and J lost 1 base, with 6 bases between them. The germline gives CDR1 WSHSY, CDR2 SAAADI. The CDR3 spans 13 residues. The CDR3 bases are TGCGCCAGCAGTGACAGCCGGAACACTGAAGCTTTCTTT. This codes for CASSDSRNTEAFF.